Below are 13 T cell receptor beta chains sequenced from a single sample in a study of blood T cell repertoires in COVID-19. Method: immunoSEQ multiplex PCR; TCRdb's copy keeps in-frame clones and lacks some. The sample has about 300,000 clones, under 90% seen once. The specimen was PBMCs or T cells enriched from blood (not recorded which). These receptors all stem from a woman between 50 and 59 years old who had been exposed to COVID-19.

This clone occurred once. V gene TRBV5-1 combines with J gene TRBJ2-2; D possibly corresponds to TRBD2 (5 bases). Between the trimmed V and J ends, which lost 2 bases and 6 bases, there was a span of 14 bases. The germline gives CDR1 SGHRS, CDR2 YFSETQ. CDR3 length equals 15 residues. The CDR3 protein is CASSFGPTRAGELFF. The CDR3 coding sequence is TGCGCCAGCAGCTTTGGCCCTACTAGGGCCGGGGAGCTGTTTTTT.

The J gene is TRBJ2-3, the V gene TRBV4-2, with 8 bases fitting TRBD2. Germline V lookup: CDR1 LGHNA, CDR2 YNFKEQ. V dropped 1 base and J dropped 3; count of bases not matched to a gene: 3. The length of the CDR3 is 15 residues. CDR3 loop: CASSQVAGSTDTQYF. CDR3 DNA sequence: TGTGCCAGCAGCCAAGTAGCGGGGAGTACAGATACGCAGTATTTT.

The V call is TRBV2, the J call TRBJ2-7; no clear D gene. CDR1 is SNHLY, CDR2 FYNNEI, per germline. The CDR3 spans 12 residues. Trimming left V 4 bases short and J 4 bases short, with 8 bases between. The CDR3 coding sequence is TGTGCCAGCAGTGTAGTAGTTTACGAGCAGTACTTC. Protein product: CASSVVVYEQYF.

The V call is TRBV3-1 (or the pseudogene TRBV3-2), the J call TRBJ1-3; the D gene is possibly TRBD1 (6 bases). Germline lookup yields CDR1 LGHDT and CDR2 YNNKEL (reference sequence). V was pared by 6 bases and J by 4 bases, with 13 bases between. This CDR3 comprises 14 residues. The CDR3 coding sequence is TGTGCCAGCAGGGTAGGGACAACCGGAAACACCATATATTTT. It encodes CASRVGTTGNTIYF.

V gene TRBV5-1 combines with J gene TRBJ1-5; D perhaps matches TRBD1 (5 bases). Trimming removed 0 bases at V and 3 bases at J, with 10 bases between. CDR1 is SGHRS and CDR2 is YFSETQ in the germline V gene. The CDR3 consists of 15 residues. The CDR3 region is CASSLDAGNNQPQHF. Written as DNA, the CDR3 is TGCGCCAGCAGCTTGGACGCAGGGAACAATCAGCCCCAGCATTTT.

This clone was seen a handful of times. The V and J genes are TRBV28 and TRBJ2-7, with a weak D call TRBD1 (6 bases). Germline V gene data show CDR1 as MDHEN and CDR2 as SYDVKM. The CDR3 extends over 14 amino acids. Trimming removed 6 bases at V and 3 bases at J, with 15 bases between. The chain's CDR3 is CASSPGTFLYEQYF. In DNA form, the CDR3 reads TGTGCCAGCAGCCCGGGGACATTTCTCTACGAGCAGTACTTC. The whole variable domain, remainder taken from reference TRBV28 and TRBJ2-7, is DVKVTQSSRYLVKRTGEKVFLECVQDMDHENMFWYRQDPGLGLRLIYFSYDVKMKEKGDIPEGYSVSREKKERFSLILESASTNQTSMYLCASSPGTFLYEQYFGPGTRLTVT.

This clone was observed a handful of times. V usage is TRBV19 and J usage is TRBJ1-4; 7 bases map to TRBD1. This CDR3 region has 14 residues. The V and J ends lost 6 bases and 5 bases, in that order; junction bases with no gene match: 6. Germline CDR1 LNHDA, CDR2 SQIVND (reference sequence). CDR3: CASRKTGINEKLFF. The CDR3 DNA reads as TGTGCCAGTAGGAAGACAGGGATAAATGAAAAACTGTTTTTT.

V gene TRBV14 combines with J gene TRBJ2-3, with a weak D call TRBD1 (5 bases). Germline V CDR1 and CDR2: SGHDN, FVKESK. The CDR3 is 14 residues long. The V end lost 1 base, the J end lost 6 bases, and 11 bases lay between the germline ends. The CDR3 protein is CASSQVRGRDTQYF. Here the CDR3 DNA reads TGTGCCAGCAGCCAAGTAAGGGGAAGGGATACGCAGTATTTT.

This clone is categorized as medium-sized (0.01 to 0.1%). The chain joins TRBV30 to TRBJ2-7, with 9 nucleotides matching TRBD2. Germline V lookup: CDR1 GTSNPN, CDR2 SVGIG (reference sequence). This CDR3 comprises 14 residues. V was clipped by 2 bases and J by 5 bases; unmatched bases: 7. The CDR3 here is CAWSISGGFHEQYF. In nucleotides, the CDR3 is TGTGCCTGGAGTATCAGCGGGGGGTTCCACGAGCAGTACTTC.

The rearrangement uses TRBV6-5 and TRBJ2-1; 7 bases align to TRBD1. V shed 0 bases, J shed 4 bases, and the junction held 6 bases outside the gene matches. From germline, CDR1 is MNHEY and CDR2 SVGAGI. This CDR3 comprises 16 residues. The CDR3 coding sequence is TGTGCCAGCAGTTACTCCGGACAGGCCCATTACAATGAGCAGTTCTTC. This encodes CASSYSGQAHYNEQFF.

This chain joins TRBV3-1 (or the pseudogene TRBV3-2) and TRBJ1-3; unclear D gene. The V gene lost 0 bases and the J gene lost 0 bases, with 9 bases spanning the gap. The CDR3 spans 16 residues. The germline gives CDR1 LGHDT, CDR2 YNNKEL (reference sequence). The CDR3 DNA is TGTGCCAGCAGCCAAGATCTAGCGCGCTCTGGAAACACCATATATTTT. Translating it yields CASSQDLARSGNTIYF.

The rearrangement joins TRBV9 to TRBJ2-2; 7 bases map to TRBD1. This CDR3 is built from 16 residues. CDR1 and CDR2 from the germline V gene are SGDLS and YYNGEE. With 5 bases clipped from V and 7 bases from J, the junction kept 14 bases outside the gene matches. The CDR3 sequence: CASSYHLTGSGGELFF. In nucleotides, the CDR3 is TGTGCCAGCAGTTATCACTTGACAGGGAGCGGCGGGGAGCTGTTTTTT. Together with reference TRBV9 and TRBJ2-2, the CDR3 gives the full variable domain: DSGVTQTPKHLITATGQRVTLRCSPRSGDLSVYWYQQSLDQGLQFLIQYYNGEERAKGNILERFSAQQFPDLHSELNLSSLELGDSALYFCASSYHLTGSGGELFFGEGSRLTVL.

This clone occurred once. The chain employs TRBV19 and TRBJ1-5; the match to TRBD1 covers 9 bases. CDR3 length: 14 amino acids. From germline, CDR1 is LNHDA and CDR2 SQIVND (reference sequence). V was pared by 10 bases and J by 4 bases, with 8 bases of the junction left unmatched. CDR3 DNA: TGTGCCACCCAACGGACAGGGGAGAATCAGCCCCAGCATTTT. Residues: CATQRTGENQPQHF.